This TCR beta chain stems from a study of blood T cells in healthy people across ages. Study context: The capture of about one barcoded beta molecule per two T cells was achieved by template switching.

Each donor's blood draw was 8.5 to 10 milliliters of peripheral blood. Samples each had at least 5.5 micrograms of total RNA extracted. The V segment lost 5 bases and the J segment 5 bases; nucleotides outside the gene matches: 16. Germline loops: CDR1 SGHNT, CDR2 YENEEA. This CDR3 has 19 amino acids. The second PCR ran roughly 6 to 11 cycles with a sample-barcoded 5' primer and J-beta primers. Paired-end reads containing CDR3 totaled no fewer than 2.5 million for each sample. MiXCR was run by TCRdb on the 5' RACE reads, yielding one entry per CDR3 protein. This repertoire shows roughly 1,500,000 distinct CDR3 sequences, roughly 40% found once; its top ten account for around 8%.

Sequencing was performed on blood. The TCR comes from a woman younger than 30 in good health. V usage is TRBV11-3 and J usage is TRBJ2-3; 13 bases are a match to TRBD2. The CDR3 DNA reads as TGTGCCAGCAGCCCCCCGCAAAAACTAGCGGGAGGGCCGAAAGATACGCAGTATTTT. Translating gives CASSPPQKLAGGPKDTQYF.